This T cell receptor (beta chain) was recovered during a study of blood T cell repertoires in COVID-19. Original methodology: How many nucleated cells were present was estimated from reference gene primer amplification. Assay: immunoSEQ multiplex PCR; the TCRdb copy retains only in-frame clones and omits some. The V and J calls and clone size are taken from that table; D and trimming were inferred from the DNA. Among 150,000 to 200,000 clones, approximately 78% were seen once, and the ten largest hold around 9.9%. Germline assignment: CDR1 LGHNA and CDR2 YSLEER. This CDR3 region has 17 residues. Trimming removed 1 base from V and 5 bases from J; junction bases left unmatched: 11.

The genes are TRBV4-3 and TRBJ2-1; 7 nucleotides align to TRBD2. The material sequenced was peripheral blood. This TCR was sampled from a human donor in a cohort sampled during active COVID-19. The CDR3 region is CASSQAGTNRLNNEQFF. The CDR3 nucleotides read TGCGCCAGCAGCCAAGCCGGGACTAACCGGCTTAACAATGAGCAGTTCTTC.